The T cell receptor beta chain described here comes from a study of shared clonotypes between healthy human individuals. The test was conducted at deep level. This table comes from immunoSEQ multiplex PCR, and its TCRdb copy is limited to in-frame clones, with some not included. Among just over 2,000,000 clones listed, around 95% were seen once. General study results and limits: Represented diversity, genetic and exposure-history alike, was limited by few donors. What naive subsets generally showed was a larger estimated richness than memory subsets showed.

Looked up from germline, CDR1 is SQVTM and CDR2 is ANQGSEA. V was pared by 5 bases and J by 7 bases, with 11 bases of the junction left unmatched. The CDR3 has 15 amino acids. About this clone itself: Its antigen is not identified.

The receptor was isolated from a man aged 18 to 30 in good health. The V call is TRBV29-1, the J call TRBJ1-1, with 12 bases that match TRBD1. Sequenced input: naive CD4+ T cells sorted from blood. As for subset: CD45RA+ positively selected. CDR3 sequence reads: CSVIRRDRGPGEAFF. In nucleotides, the CDR3 is TGCAGCGTTATTCGGCGGGACAGGGGGCCGGGTGAAGCTTTCTTT.